This T cell receptor beta chain was documented in a study of PD-1 blockade in classical Hodgkin lymphoma. TCRdb's copy holds only in-frame clones and misses some; the assay was immunoSEQ multiplex PCR. In the table there are 60,000 or so clones, more than 90% of which are singletons. A single count supports this clone. The CDR3 runs 16 residues. Germline V CDR1 and CDR2: SGHVS, FNYEAQ. V was pared by 2 bases and J by 5 bases, with 18 bases between. Each patient's relapse followed autologous stem cell transplantation, and brentuximab vedotin exposure varied. Relapsed/refractory classical Hodgkin lymphoma patients had complete, partial or progressive responses.

The material sequenced was peripheral blood mononuclear cells (PBMCs), taken at baseline. This TCR was sampled from a human donor with classical Hodgkin lymphoma. The chain uses TRBV7-6 and TRBJ1-1; TRBD1 is a possible D gene (5 bases). CDR3 amino acids: CASSLYPTGGETEAFF. The DNA for the CDR3 is TGTGCCAGCAGCTTATATCCGACGGGAGGGGAAACTGAAGCTTTCTTT.